The 26 T cell receptor beta chains below were found in one sample sequenced in a study of breast tumors, draining lymph nodes, adjacent tissues. In TCRdb, the multiplex PCR reads were re-called with MiXCR into one record per CDR3 protein. The table has 85,000 to 120,000 distinct CDR3 sequences, roughly 29% seen once; the top ten hold approximately 5.3%. The lymph nodes were axillary draining lymph nodes from breast cancer patients. The sample taken for sequencing was axillary lymph node tissue. The receptors originated from a female donor with breast cancer. Some clones in this sample may be carry-over from other donors' samples.

The sample holds a few counts of this clonotype. This may come from a read error, since a much larger clone is one base off. It is likely a read error, because the conserved phenylalanine at the end of the CDR3 is missing. V usage is TRBV7-3 and J usage is TRBJ2-5, with TRBD1 as a possible D gene (6 bases). V gave up 1 base and J gave up 1 base, with 7 bases separating them. CDR3 length equals 14 residues. Germline loops: CDR1 SGHTA, CDR2 FQGTGA. In DNA, the CDR3 is TGTGCCAGCAGCTTAAGGGGGCCCCAAGAGACCCAGTACCTC. Translating gives CASSLRGPQETQYL.

This clonotype has at least ten counts. The rearrangement links TRBV20-1 to TRBJ2-7; 9 bases agree with TRBD2. The CDR3 extends over 14 amino acids. V shed 3 bases and J 1 base; nucleotides not matched to a gene: 4. Per the germline V gene, CDR1 is DFQATT and CDR2 is SNEGSKA (reference sequence). The CDR3 sequence is CSARGLAGSYEQYF. The CDR3 DNA reads as TGCAGTGCTAGGGGTCTAGCGGGATCCTACGAGCAGTACTTC.

Comment on this clonotype: The CDR3 does not end in the conserved phenylalanine or tryptophan, so this is likely a read error. This sequence joins TRBV19 and TRBJ1-1, with D possibly being TRBD1 (6 bases). The germline V gene encodes CDR1 LNHDA and CDR2 SQIVND (reference sequence). This CDR3 is 13 amino acids long. Between the trimmed V and J ends, which lost 4 bases and 1 base, there was a span of 7 bases. The DNA for the CDR3 is TGTGCCAGTAGTACCAGGGGGAACACTGAAGCTTTCTCT. Translating gives CASSTRGNTEAFS.

This clonotype was observed at least ten times. The V gene is TRBV11-2, the J gene TRBJ1-4; 9 bases line up with TRBD1. The V segment lost 5 bases and the J segment 8 bases; nucleotides outside the gene matches: 15. The CDR3 has 17 residues. Germline loops: CDR1 SGHAT, CDR2 FQNNGV. In DNA, the CDR3 is TGTGCCAGCAGCCCCCCGGGACAGGGCGTCGGTCGGGAAAAACTGTTTTTT. This sequence encodes CASSPPGQGVGREKLFF.

This clonotype was seen just once. The chain is built from TRBV10-3 and TRBJ2-7; 9 bases align to TRBD1. The CDR3 has 13 residues. Germline V gene sequence: CDR1 ENHRY, CDR2 SYGVKD. V gave up 10 bases and J gave up 4 bases; unmatched junction bases: 8. CDR3: CATTGQGIYEQYF. The DNA for the CDR3 is TGTGCCACCACGGGACAGGGAATTTACGAGCAGTACTTC.

This sequence joins TRBV20-1 and TRBJ1-6; tentative D call: TRBD1 (5 bases). V was trimmed by 5 bases and J by 7 bases, leaving 6 bases between them. The CDR3 has 11 residues. Germline CDR1 and CDR2: DFQATT and SNEGSKA (reference sequence). CDR3 residues: CSAPGNSPLHF. The CDR3 nucleotides are TGCAGTGCTCCAGGGAATTCACCCCTCCACTTT.

The chain combines TRBV12-3 or TRBV12-4 with TRBJ2-3; D might be TRBD2 (5 bases). V was cut by 3 bases and J by 8 bases, with 15 bases left in between. The CDR3 contains 14 residues. The CDR3 region has the DNA TGTGCCAGCAGTTTCGTGGGCGGCGGAGGTACGCAGTATTTT. Amino acid sequence: CASSFVGGGGTQYF.

This clonotype was counted a few times. One base away lies a much larger clone, so this may be a sequencing read error. CDR3 in DNA: TGTGCCAGCAGCCCCGGGACTAGCGCGAGTCGAACAGATACGCAGTATTTT. Its protein is CASSPGTSASRTDTQYF. The rearrangement links TRBV11-3 to TRBJ2-3; TRBD2 matches at 10 bases. V trimming: 5 bases; J trimming: 3 bases; junction bases outside the gene matches: 11. In germline, CDR1 is SGHNT, CDR2 YENEEA. CDR3 length equals 17 residues.

The J gene is TRBJ1-5, the V gene TRBV7-8; D not certain. CDR3 length: 14 amino acids. Trimming cost V 5 bases and J 0 bases, with 8 bases left between them. The germline V gene has CDR1 SGHVS and CDR2 FQNEAQ. CDR3 nucleotide sequence: TGTGCCAGCAGCCTTGACGGTAGCAATCAGCCCCAGCATTTT. This sequence encodes CASSLDGSNQPQHF.

This clonotype was recorded at least ten times. The rearrangement uses TRBV3-1 and TRBJ1-3; unclear D gene. Germline values: CDR1 LGHDT, CDR2 YNNKEL (reference sequence). The CDR3 contains 11 residues. V lost 6 bases to trimming and J lost 8 bases, with 8 bases between them. CDR3 protein: CASRTGHTIYF. In DNA form, the CDR3 reads TGTGCCAGCAGGACCGGGCACACCATATATTTT.

This clonotype appeared many times. The chain employs TRBV3-1 and TRBJ1-5, with D maybe TRBD1 (5 bases). Trimming left V 1 base short and J 5 bases short, with 12 bases between. Germline loops: CDR1 LGHDT, CDR2 YNNKEL (reference sequence). The CDR3 runs to 15 residues. The CDR3 sequence: CASSQARDSHQPQHF. DNA for the CDR3: TGTGCCAGCAGCCAAGCCCGGGACTCCCATCAGCCCCAGCATTTT.

This clonotype was seen many times. CDR3 sequence (DNA): TGCGCCAGCAGCTTGGTGGGACAGCAAATTTTCGGGGAGCTGTTTTTT. This encodes CASSLVGQQIFGELFF. J is TRBJ2-2 and V is TRBV5-1; 7 positions match TRBD1. Germline V CDR1 and CDR2: SGHRS, YFSETQ. Trimming cost V 0 bases and J 7 bases; bases outside gene matches: 9. The CDR3 is made up of 16 amino acids.

At least ten counts were recorded for this clonotype. V usage is TRBV29-1 and J usage is TRBJ1-4; TRBD1 is a possible D gene (6 bases). Germline V gene sequence: CDR1 SQVTM, CDR2 ANQGSEA. Trimming took off 4 bases at V and 0 bases at J, with 12 bases between the two ends. The CDR3 is made up of 15 amino acids. CDR3 coding DNA: TGCAGCGTTGTCGGGGGCGTCGCAACTAATGAAAAACTGTTTTTT. Translation gives CSVVGGVATNEKLFF.

This clonotype appeared many times. The genes are TRBV20-1 and TRBJ2-2, with 10 bases that match TRBD2. The germline V gene encodes CDR1 DFQATT and CDR2 SNEGSKA (reference sequence). There are 18 residues in the CDR3. The junction had 10 bases not matched to a gene; V was cut back by 0 bases and J by 3 bases. The CDR3 spells CSARDRASGSVDTGELFF. The CDR3, as DNA: TGCAGTGCTAGAGATCGGGCTAGCGGGAGCGTCGACACCGGGGAGCTGTTTTTT.

This clonotype was counted only a few times. This may stem from a read error, because a much larger clone lies one nucleotide away. The chain links TRBV6-6 to TRBJ2-2; TRBD2 might be the D (5 bases). The germline V and J ends were trimmed by 8 bases and 3 bases, with 19 bases remaining between them. Germline V gene sequence: CDR1 MNHNY, CDR2 SVGAGI (reference sequence). The CDR3 has 16 amino acids. The CDR3 sequence: CASARGLDVDTGELFF. The CDR3 DNA follows: TGTGCCAGCGCACGCGGGCTAGATGTGGACACCGGGGAGCTGTTTTTT.

This clonotype was seen at least ten times. V is TRBV6-1 and J is TRBJ2-1; D not resolved. Germline V gives CDR1 MNHNS, CDR2 SASEGT. This CDR3 comprises 13 residues. The V and J ends lost 0 bases and 4 bases respectively, with 4 bases between them. CDR3 residues: CASSEAGYNEQFF. For the CDR3, the DNA is TGTGCCAGCAGTGAAGCGGGGTACAATGAGCAGTTCTTC.

This clonotype appeared many times. This chain joins TRBV6-5 and TRBJ2-5; D is undetermined. The CDR3 covers 14 residues. V was clipped by 2 bases and J by 0 bases, with 7 bases between them. The germline V gene encodes CDR1 MNHEY and CDR2 SVGAGI. The DNA for the CDR3 is TGTGCCAGCAGTTACAATCCGTACCAAGAGACCCAGTACTTC. Amino acid sequence: CASSYNPYQETQYF.

Ten or more counts support this clonotype. The chain has TRBV24-1 and TRBJ2-5, with TRBD1 identical over 7 bases. Germline CDR1 and CDR2: KGHDR and SFDVKD. Unmatched junction bases numbered 3, after V lost 3 bases and J lost 0 bases. This CDR3 is 15 amino acids long. CDR3: CATSDKGADQETQYF. The CDR3 bases are TGTGCCACCAGTGATAAGGGGGCGGACCAAGAGACCCAGTACTTC.

The V gene is TRBV30, the J gene TRBJ2-1, with 10 bases aligning to TRBD1. V dropped 2 bases and J dropped 6; count of bases not matched to a gene: 1. Looked up from germline, CDR1 is GTSNPN and CDR2 is SVGIG (reference sequence). The CDR3 runs 13 residues. The CDR3 loop reads CAWSRTGGNEQFF. The CDR3 bases are TGTGCCTGGAGTAGGACAGGGGGCAATGAGCAGTTCTTC.

This clonotype occurred many times. The chain carries TRBV11-3 and TRBJ2-3; no clear D. The CDR3 length is 13 residues. V was shortened by 0 bases and J by 5 bases, with 6 bases between the two germline ends. Germline values: CDR1 SGHNT, CDR2 YENEEA. The CDR3, as DNA: TGTGCCAGCAGCTTAGATCTGGGAGATACGCAGTATTTT. Amino acid sequence: CASSLDLGDTQYF.

This chain links TRBV20-1 with TRBJ1-1, with D possibly being TRBD1 (6 bases). V was shortened by 6 bases and J by 6 bases, with 20 bases between the two germline ends. The CDR3 totals 14 residues. CDR1 and CDR2 from the germline V gene are DFQATT and SNEGSKA (reference sequence). CDR3: CSAPWPGASPEAFF. The CDR3 DNA follows: TGCAGTGCCCCATGGCCGGGGGCAAGCCCTGAAGCTTTCTTT.

This clonotype has ten or more counts. This chain links TRBV30 with TRBJ1-4; D unresolved. Germline CDR1 is GTSNPN and CDR2 is SVGIG (reference sequence). Trimming took 2 bases from V and 0 from J, leaving 7 bases between them. The CDR3 totals 14 residues. In nucleotides, the CDR3 is TGTGCCTGGAGTAGGGCAGCAACTAATGAAAAACTGTTTTTT. This gives the protein CAWSRAATNEKLFF.

The V gene is TRBV2, the J gene TRBJ2-2, with TRBD2 identical over 8 bases. The CDR3 is 16 amino acids. Trimming at V came to 5 bases and at J to 1 base, leaving 6 bases not matched to a gene. The V gene's germline CDR1 is SNHLY and CDR2 FYNNEI. The CDR3 loop is CASSTERGKNTGELFF. For the CDR3, the DNA is TGTGCCAGCAGTACGGAGCGGGGGAAGAACACCGGGGAGCTGTTTTTT.

The sample holds many counts of this clonotype. V and J are TRBV3-1 and TRBJ2-7, with 10 bases identical to TRBD1. Germline V gene data show CDR1 as LGHDT and CDR2 as YNNKEL (reference sequence). This CDR3 is 14 amino acids long. The V gene end was trimmed by 1 base and the J gene end by 7 bases; junction bases not matched to a gene: 4. DNA of the CDR3: TGTGCCAGCAGCCAAGGACAGGGGGCAAGGGAGCAGTACTTC. It specifies CASSQGQGAREQYF.

This clonotype occurred many times. The chain recombines TRBV10-3 with TRBJ1-4; D not resolved. This CDR3 comprises 16 residues. V lost 4 bases, J lost 0 bases, and 12 bases lay in between. Germline V gene data show CDR1 as ENHRY and CDR2 as SYGVKD. The CDR3 DNA follows: TGTGCCATCAGTGTGTACCTCGCCTCAACTAATGAAAAACTGTTTTTT. This gives the protein CAISVYLASTNEKLFF.

As regards this clonotype: Given the absence of the conserved phenylalanine or tryptophan at the CDR3 end, a read error is likely. The CDR3 DNA follows: TGTGCCAGCAGCTTGGTGGGCAGGGTGGGCCTCGGGACTGAAGCTTTCTCT. Its protein product is CASSLVGRVGLGTEAFS. The chain couples TRBV5-6 to TRBJ1-1; possible D gene TRBD1, 5 bases. The CDR3 spans 17 residues. With 0 bases removed from V and 5 bases from J, the gap between germline ends came to 20 bases. Germline values: CDR1 SGHDT, CDR2 YYEEEE.